Listed below are T cell receptor beta chains from one sample, sequenced in a study of regulatory T cells in long-lasting Graves disease. TCRdb processed the multiplex PCR reads anew with MiXCR; each CDR3 protein has one entry. The table records a few hundred thousand distinct CDR3 sequences, roughly a fifth of them present only once. Sequenced material: peripheral blood mononuclear cells (PBMCs), taken at new diagnosis, from a patient treated with antithyroid drugs. The receptors stem from a female donor with Graves disease. Both conserved end residues are part of each CDR3. The D gene is left open where the match is weak. The size field is filled for only some rows; it gives once, few, many or a size class.

clone size	V gene	D gene	J gene	CDR3 protein	CDR3 DNA
NA	TRBV6-2/TRBV6-3	NA	TRBJ2-7	CASSSLTVGYEQYF	TGTGCCAGCAGTTCTCTGACGGTGGGATACGAGCAGTACTTC
many	TRBV7-2	NA	TRBJ1-1	CASSPRSVVRTEAFF	TGTGCCAGCAGCCCCCGTTCAGTTGTAAGAACTGAAGCTTTCTTT
NA	TRBV7-2	NA	TRBJ1-3	CASKTEPTGNTIYF	TGTGCCAGCAAGACAGAGCCCACTGGAAACACCATATATTTT
many	TRBV18	NA	TRBJ2-5	CASSPTRQKETQYF	TGTGCCAGCTCACCAACGCGACAGAAAGAGACCCAGTACTTC
many	TRBV5-1	NA	TRBJ2-3	CASSGGGYTDTQYF	TGCGCCAGCAGCGGGGGGGGCTACACAGATACGCAGTATTTT
NA	TRBV19	TRBD2	TRBJ2-1	CASSIDGRVSSYNEQFF	TGTGCCAGTAGTATAGACGGGAGGGTGTCATCCTACAATGAGCAGTTCTTC
many	TRBV5-5	TRBD1	TRBJ1-5	CASSLEGTGSQPQHF	TGTGCCAGCAGCTTGGAAGGGACAGGGAGTCAGCCCCAGCATTTT
many	TRBV12-3/TRBV12-4	NA	TRBJ1-1	CASSFEPGWFEAFF	TGTGCCAGCAGTTTTGAGCCAGGGTGGTTTGAAGCTTTCTTT
NA	TRBV27	TRBD1	TRBJ2-3	CASRWDRGTDTQYF	TGTGCCAGCAGGTGGGACAGGGGCACAGATACGCAGTATTTT
many	TRBV11-3	TRBD2	TRBJ2-3	CASSLGIPSGGRPDTQYF	TGTGCCAGCAGCTTAGGAATCCCTAGCGGGGGGCGCCCAGATACGCAGTATTTT
many	TRBV3-1	NA	TRBJ1-1	CASSQGRPMRTEAFF	TGTGCCAGCAGCCAAGGCAGGCCGATGCGGACTGAAGCTTTCTTT
many	TRBV3-1	TRBD1	TRBJ1-2	CASSHGTVNYGYTF	TGTGCCAGCAGCCACGGGACAGTTAACTATGGCTACACCTTC
many	TRBV7-9	NA	TRBJ2-5	CASSIGLGKETQYF	TGTGCCAGCAGCATCGGACTGGGAAAAGAGACCCAGTACTTC
many	TRBV13	NA	TRBJ1-1	CASSLGGRMSLNTEAFF	TGTGCCAGCAGCTTGGGGGGCCGTATGTCCCTGAACACTGAAGCTTTCTTT
many	TRBV5-6	TRBD2	TRBJ2-3	CASSSLPGGGVGTQYF	TGTGCCAGCAGCTCTCTTCCGGGGGGAGGGGTCGGTACGCAGTATTTT
many	TRBV7-2	TRBD1	TRBJ1-6	CASSPGQSNSPLHF	TGTGCCAGCAGCCCGGGACAGAGTAATTCACCCCTCCACTTT
NA	TRBV7-3	TRBD2	TRBJ2-1	CASSDMLRASGLKDNEQFF	TGTGCCAGCAGCGATATGTTGCGGGCTAGCGGACTCAAGGACAATGAGCAGTTCTTC
many	TRBV20-1	NA	TRBJ1-1	CSGHGEAAFF	TGCAGTGGCCACGGGGAAGCCGCTTTCTTT
NA	TRBV5-1	TRBD1	TRBJ1-6	CASSLGSGGAGDNSPLHF	TGCGCCAGCAGCTTGGGATCAGGGGGCGCCGGAGATAATTCACCCCTCCACTTT
NA	TRBV5-5	NA	TRBJ2-5	CASSLSRDWGTQYF	TGTGCCAGCAGCTTGAGCCGGGACTGGGGGACCCAGTACTTC
many	TRBV6-1	TRBD2	TRBJ2-1	CASSERTGTSGPGEQFF	TGTGCCAGCAGTGAACGAACCGGAACTAGCGGCCCGGGTGAGCAGTTCTTC
many	TRBV7-2	NA	TRBJ2-4	CASSLLGGEVRKNIQYF	TGTGCCAGCAGCCTCCTTGGAGGGGAAGTGAGGAAAAACATTCAGTACTTC
few	TRBV19	TRBD1	TRBJ1-5	CASSSTTGAGNQPQHF	TGTGCCAGTAGTTCCACTACAGGGGCCGGCAATCAGCCCCAGCATTTT
many	TRBV3-1	TRBD1	TRBJ2-7	CASSPSGQSTREQYF	TGTGCCAGCAGCCCCTCGGGACAGAGCACACGCGAGCAGTACTTC
NA	TRBV6-1	NA	TRBJ2-2	CASSRGSLGELFF	TGTGCCAGCAGCCGCGGGTCGTTAGGGGAGCTGTTTTTT
NA	TRBV6-2/TRBV6-3	TRBD2	TRBJ2-7	CASSSPLADSYEQYF	TGTGCCAGCAGTTCACCTCTAGCGGACTCCTACGAGCAGTACTTC
many	TRBV11-2	TRBD2	TRBJ2-7	CASSLDTERGAFYEQYF	TGTGCCAGCAGCTTAGATACGGAGCGGGGGGCCTTCTACGAGCAGTACTTC
NA	TRBV7-2	NA	TRBJ2-2	CASSTGQTGELFF	TGTGCCAGCAGCACCGGACAAACCGGGGAGCTGTTTTTT
many	TRBV30	NA	TRBJ2-2	CAWSWGGELFF	TGTGCCTGGAGTTGGGGCGGGGAGCTGTTTTTT
few	TRBV25-1	NA	TRBJ2-7	CASSETGLTYEQYF	TGTGCCAGCAGTGAAACAGGGCTGACCTACGAGCAGTACTTC